These T cell receptor beta chains were read from a single sample in a study of blood T cell repertoires in COVID-19. The assay was immunoSEQ multiplex PCR, and TCRdb's table has in-frame clones only and misses some. Among roughly 60,000 clones listed, 81% were seen once. Sequencing used peripheral blood. The receptors were gathered from a man older than 75 with acute or convalescent COVID-19. CDR3s include the opening cysteine and the closing phenylalanine or tryptophan. The D gene is left open where the match is weak. Only some rows state a clone size, as once, few, many or a class for expanded clones.

v_gene: TRBV2
d_gene: -
abundance: -
j_gene: TRBJ2-7
CDR3aa: CASNLQGNSYEQYF
CDR3nt: TGTGCCAGCAACCTACAGGGAAACTCCTACGAGCAGTACTTC

v_gene: TRBV5-5
d_gene: -
abundance: -
j_gene: TRBJ2-6
CDR3aa: CASSLGFVPGANVLTF
CDR3nt: TGTGCCAGCAGCTTGGGTTTCGTTCCTGGGGCCAACGTCCTGACTTTC

v_gene: TRBV19
d_gene: TRBD1
abundance: -
j_gene: TRBJ1-2
CDR3aa: CASLGQVGNYGYTF
CDR3nt: TGTGCCAGTCTGGGACAGGTAGGTAACTATGGCTACACCTTC

v_gene: TRBV2
d_gene: -
abundance: -
j_gene: TRBJ2-7
CDR3aa: CASSEEREVQYF
CDR3nt: TGTGCCAGCAGTGAGGAACGGGAAGTGCAGTACTTC

v_gene: TRBV14
d_gene: -
abundance: -
j_gene: TRBJ2-1
CDR3aa: CASSKTTGVEQFF
CDR3nt: TGTGCCAGCAGCAAGACTACGGGGGTAGAGCAGTTCTTC

v_gene: TRBV6-6
d_gene: -
abundance: few
j_gene: TRBJ1-2
CDR3aa: CASSHPGSANYGYTF
CDR3nt: TGTGCCAGCAGCCATCCGGGATCCGCCAACTATGGCTACACCTTC

v_gene: TRBV9
d_gene: TRBD2
abundance: -
j_gene: TRBJ2-2
CDR3aa: CASSVMLAGGELFF
CDR3nt: TGTGCCAGCAGCGTAATGCTAGCGGGGGGGGAGCTGTTTTTT

v_gene: TRBV20-1
d_gene: -
abundance: -
j_gene: TRBJ2-5
CDR3aa: CSGQIQETQYF
CDR3nt: TGCAGTGGACAGATACAAGAGACCCAGTACTTC

v_gene: TRBV14
d_gene: -
abundance: once
j_gene: TRBJ2-3
CDR3aa: CASSQNGGLRTDTQYF
CDR3nt: TGTGCCAGCAGCCAAAATGGAGGGTTACGCACAGATACGCAGTATTTT

v_gene: TRBV6-5
d_gene: -
abundance: -
j_gene: TRBJ2-2
CDR3aa: CASTRLRGSGELFF
CDR3nt: TGTGCCAGCACCAGATTAAGGGGATCCGGGGAGCTGTTTTTT

v_gene: TRBV29-1
d_gene: TRBD2
abundance: -
j_gene: TRBJ2-1
CDR3aa: CSVEISGGSSYNEQFF
CDR3nt: TGCAGCGTTGAGATTAGCGGGGGTAGCTCCTACAATGAGCAGTTCTTC

v_gene: TRBV5-8
d_gene: -
abundance: -
j_gene: TRBJ1-5
CDR3aa: CASSLGRGRNQPQHF
CDR3nt: TGTGCCAGCAGCTTGGGCAGGGGCAGAAATCAGCCCCAGCATTTT

v_gene: TRBV3-1/TRBV3-2
d_gene: TRBD2
abundance: -
j_gene: TRBJ2-7
CDR3aa: CASSPAGPYEQYF
CDR3nt: TGTGCCAGCAGCCCAGCGGGGCCCTACGAGCAGTACTTC

v_gene: TRBV12-3/TRBV12-4
d_gene: -
abundance: few
j_gene: TRBJ2-2
CDR3aa: CATGGRLTGELFF
CDR3nt: TGTGCCACCGGGGGACGGCTCACCGGGGAGCTGTTTTTT

v_gene: TRBV5-1
d_gene: -
abundance: -
j_gene: TRBJ2-6
CDR3aa: CASSALGSSSGANVLTF
CDR3nt: TGCGCCAGCAGCGCCCTCGGGTCGAGCTCTGGGGCCAACGTCCTGACTTTC

v_gene: TRBV13
d_gene: -
abundance: few
j_gene: TRBJ1-1
CDR3aa: CASSAAGSENTEAFF
CDR3nt: TGTGCCAGCAGCGCCGCGGGGTCCGAAAACACTGAAGCTTTCTTT

v_gene: TRBV5-6
d_gene: -
abundance: few
j_gene: TRBJ1-1
CDR3aa: CASSWSGVLNTEAFF
CDR3nt: TGTGCCAGCAGCTGGTCAGGGGTACTGAACACTGAAGCTTTCTTT

v_gene: TRBV7-9
d_gene: -
abundance: few
j_gene: TRBJ1-4
CDR3aa: CASSPYGGSTNEKLFF
CDR3nt: TGTGCCAGCAGCCCCTACGGAGGGTCTACTAATGAAAAACTGTTTTTT

v_gene: TRBV7-8
d_gene: -
abundance: -
j_gene: TRBJ1-3
CDR3aa: CASSASGGPGNTIYF
CDR3nt: TGTGCCAGCAGCGCCTCCGGGGGACCTGGAAACACCATATATTTT

v_gene: TRBV12-3/TRBV12-4
d_gene: -
abundance: -
j_gene: TRBJ1-3
CDR3aa: CASRAYSGNTIYF
CDR3nt: TGTGCCAGCAGGGCTTACTCTGGAAACACCATATATTTT

v_gene: TRBV14
d_gene: -
abundance: -
j_gene: TRBJ1-6
CDR3aa: CASSQDRSRGGNSPLHF
CDR3nt: TGTGCCAGCAGCCAAGATCGAAGCAGGGGTGGTAATTCACCCCTCCACTTT

v_gene: TRBV4-1
d_gene: TRBD2
abundance: -
j_gene: TRBJ2-1
CDR3aa: CASSRPTGGLAGGRTYNEQFF
CDR3nt: TGCGCCAGCAGCCGCCCAACGGGGGGACTAGCGGGGGGGAGGACCTACAATGAGCAGTTCTTC

v_gene: TRBV19
d_gene: -
abundance: once
j_gene: TRBJ1-1
CDR3aa: CASSNPRQARTEAFF
CDR3nt: TGTGCCAGTAGCAATCCAAGGCAGGCCCGCACTGAAGCTTTCTTT

v_gene: TRBV14
d_gene: TRBD1
abundance: -
j_gene: TRBJ1-1
CDR3aa: CASSRWTGLMNTEAFF
CDR3nt: TGTGCCAGCAGCCGTTGGACAGGGCTCATGAACACTGAAGCTTTCTTT

v_gene: TRBV6-1
d_gene: -
abundance: -
j_gene: TRBJ1-2
CDR3aa: CASSEDSPPYGYTF
CDR3nt: TGTGCCAGCAGTGAGGACAGCCCACCCTATGGCTACACCTTC

v_gene: TRBV4-2
d_gene: TRBD1
abundance: -
j_gene: TRBJ2-1
CDR3aa: CASSFRTGLFF
CDR3nt: TGTGCCAGCAGCTTCCGGACAGGTCTGTTCTTC

v_gene: TRBV11-1
d_gene: TRBD1
abundance: -
j_gene: TRBJ2-2
CDR3aa: CASSLYRDRDTGELFF
CDR3nt: TGTGCCAGCAGCCTCTACCGGGACAGGGACACCGGGGAGCTGTTTTTT

v_gene: TRBV6-5
d_gene: TRBD1
abundance: -
j_gene: TRBJ1-1
CDR3aa: CASRTPGQMNTEAFF
CDR3nt: TGTGCCAGCAGAACGCCGGGACAGATGAACACTGAAGCTTTCTTT